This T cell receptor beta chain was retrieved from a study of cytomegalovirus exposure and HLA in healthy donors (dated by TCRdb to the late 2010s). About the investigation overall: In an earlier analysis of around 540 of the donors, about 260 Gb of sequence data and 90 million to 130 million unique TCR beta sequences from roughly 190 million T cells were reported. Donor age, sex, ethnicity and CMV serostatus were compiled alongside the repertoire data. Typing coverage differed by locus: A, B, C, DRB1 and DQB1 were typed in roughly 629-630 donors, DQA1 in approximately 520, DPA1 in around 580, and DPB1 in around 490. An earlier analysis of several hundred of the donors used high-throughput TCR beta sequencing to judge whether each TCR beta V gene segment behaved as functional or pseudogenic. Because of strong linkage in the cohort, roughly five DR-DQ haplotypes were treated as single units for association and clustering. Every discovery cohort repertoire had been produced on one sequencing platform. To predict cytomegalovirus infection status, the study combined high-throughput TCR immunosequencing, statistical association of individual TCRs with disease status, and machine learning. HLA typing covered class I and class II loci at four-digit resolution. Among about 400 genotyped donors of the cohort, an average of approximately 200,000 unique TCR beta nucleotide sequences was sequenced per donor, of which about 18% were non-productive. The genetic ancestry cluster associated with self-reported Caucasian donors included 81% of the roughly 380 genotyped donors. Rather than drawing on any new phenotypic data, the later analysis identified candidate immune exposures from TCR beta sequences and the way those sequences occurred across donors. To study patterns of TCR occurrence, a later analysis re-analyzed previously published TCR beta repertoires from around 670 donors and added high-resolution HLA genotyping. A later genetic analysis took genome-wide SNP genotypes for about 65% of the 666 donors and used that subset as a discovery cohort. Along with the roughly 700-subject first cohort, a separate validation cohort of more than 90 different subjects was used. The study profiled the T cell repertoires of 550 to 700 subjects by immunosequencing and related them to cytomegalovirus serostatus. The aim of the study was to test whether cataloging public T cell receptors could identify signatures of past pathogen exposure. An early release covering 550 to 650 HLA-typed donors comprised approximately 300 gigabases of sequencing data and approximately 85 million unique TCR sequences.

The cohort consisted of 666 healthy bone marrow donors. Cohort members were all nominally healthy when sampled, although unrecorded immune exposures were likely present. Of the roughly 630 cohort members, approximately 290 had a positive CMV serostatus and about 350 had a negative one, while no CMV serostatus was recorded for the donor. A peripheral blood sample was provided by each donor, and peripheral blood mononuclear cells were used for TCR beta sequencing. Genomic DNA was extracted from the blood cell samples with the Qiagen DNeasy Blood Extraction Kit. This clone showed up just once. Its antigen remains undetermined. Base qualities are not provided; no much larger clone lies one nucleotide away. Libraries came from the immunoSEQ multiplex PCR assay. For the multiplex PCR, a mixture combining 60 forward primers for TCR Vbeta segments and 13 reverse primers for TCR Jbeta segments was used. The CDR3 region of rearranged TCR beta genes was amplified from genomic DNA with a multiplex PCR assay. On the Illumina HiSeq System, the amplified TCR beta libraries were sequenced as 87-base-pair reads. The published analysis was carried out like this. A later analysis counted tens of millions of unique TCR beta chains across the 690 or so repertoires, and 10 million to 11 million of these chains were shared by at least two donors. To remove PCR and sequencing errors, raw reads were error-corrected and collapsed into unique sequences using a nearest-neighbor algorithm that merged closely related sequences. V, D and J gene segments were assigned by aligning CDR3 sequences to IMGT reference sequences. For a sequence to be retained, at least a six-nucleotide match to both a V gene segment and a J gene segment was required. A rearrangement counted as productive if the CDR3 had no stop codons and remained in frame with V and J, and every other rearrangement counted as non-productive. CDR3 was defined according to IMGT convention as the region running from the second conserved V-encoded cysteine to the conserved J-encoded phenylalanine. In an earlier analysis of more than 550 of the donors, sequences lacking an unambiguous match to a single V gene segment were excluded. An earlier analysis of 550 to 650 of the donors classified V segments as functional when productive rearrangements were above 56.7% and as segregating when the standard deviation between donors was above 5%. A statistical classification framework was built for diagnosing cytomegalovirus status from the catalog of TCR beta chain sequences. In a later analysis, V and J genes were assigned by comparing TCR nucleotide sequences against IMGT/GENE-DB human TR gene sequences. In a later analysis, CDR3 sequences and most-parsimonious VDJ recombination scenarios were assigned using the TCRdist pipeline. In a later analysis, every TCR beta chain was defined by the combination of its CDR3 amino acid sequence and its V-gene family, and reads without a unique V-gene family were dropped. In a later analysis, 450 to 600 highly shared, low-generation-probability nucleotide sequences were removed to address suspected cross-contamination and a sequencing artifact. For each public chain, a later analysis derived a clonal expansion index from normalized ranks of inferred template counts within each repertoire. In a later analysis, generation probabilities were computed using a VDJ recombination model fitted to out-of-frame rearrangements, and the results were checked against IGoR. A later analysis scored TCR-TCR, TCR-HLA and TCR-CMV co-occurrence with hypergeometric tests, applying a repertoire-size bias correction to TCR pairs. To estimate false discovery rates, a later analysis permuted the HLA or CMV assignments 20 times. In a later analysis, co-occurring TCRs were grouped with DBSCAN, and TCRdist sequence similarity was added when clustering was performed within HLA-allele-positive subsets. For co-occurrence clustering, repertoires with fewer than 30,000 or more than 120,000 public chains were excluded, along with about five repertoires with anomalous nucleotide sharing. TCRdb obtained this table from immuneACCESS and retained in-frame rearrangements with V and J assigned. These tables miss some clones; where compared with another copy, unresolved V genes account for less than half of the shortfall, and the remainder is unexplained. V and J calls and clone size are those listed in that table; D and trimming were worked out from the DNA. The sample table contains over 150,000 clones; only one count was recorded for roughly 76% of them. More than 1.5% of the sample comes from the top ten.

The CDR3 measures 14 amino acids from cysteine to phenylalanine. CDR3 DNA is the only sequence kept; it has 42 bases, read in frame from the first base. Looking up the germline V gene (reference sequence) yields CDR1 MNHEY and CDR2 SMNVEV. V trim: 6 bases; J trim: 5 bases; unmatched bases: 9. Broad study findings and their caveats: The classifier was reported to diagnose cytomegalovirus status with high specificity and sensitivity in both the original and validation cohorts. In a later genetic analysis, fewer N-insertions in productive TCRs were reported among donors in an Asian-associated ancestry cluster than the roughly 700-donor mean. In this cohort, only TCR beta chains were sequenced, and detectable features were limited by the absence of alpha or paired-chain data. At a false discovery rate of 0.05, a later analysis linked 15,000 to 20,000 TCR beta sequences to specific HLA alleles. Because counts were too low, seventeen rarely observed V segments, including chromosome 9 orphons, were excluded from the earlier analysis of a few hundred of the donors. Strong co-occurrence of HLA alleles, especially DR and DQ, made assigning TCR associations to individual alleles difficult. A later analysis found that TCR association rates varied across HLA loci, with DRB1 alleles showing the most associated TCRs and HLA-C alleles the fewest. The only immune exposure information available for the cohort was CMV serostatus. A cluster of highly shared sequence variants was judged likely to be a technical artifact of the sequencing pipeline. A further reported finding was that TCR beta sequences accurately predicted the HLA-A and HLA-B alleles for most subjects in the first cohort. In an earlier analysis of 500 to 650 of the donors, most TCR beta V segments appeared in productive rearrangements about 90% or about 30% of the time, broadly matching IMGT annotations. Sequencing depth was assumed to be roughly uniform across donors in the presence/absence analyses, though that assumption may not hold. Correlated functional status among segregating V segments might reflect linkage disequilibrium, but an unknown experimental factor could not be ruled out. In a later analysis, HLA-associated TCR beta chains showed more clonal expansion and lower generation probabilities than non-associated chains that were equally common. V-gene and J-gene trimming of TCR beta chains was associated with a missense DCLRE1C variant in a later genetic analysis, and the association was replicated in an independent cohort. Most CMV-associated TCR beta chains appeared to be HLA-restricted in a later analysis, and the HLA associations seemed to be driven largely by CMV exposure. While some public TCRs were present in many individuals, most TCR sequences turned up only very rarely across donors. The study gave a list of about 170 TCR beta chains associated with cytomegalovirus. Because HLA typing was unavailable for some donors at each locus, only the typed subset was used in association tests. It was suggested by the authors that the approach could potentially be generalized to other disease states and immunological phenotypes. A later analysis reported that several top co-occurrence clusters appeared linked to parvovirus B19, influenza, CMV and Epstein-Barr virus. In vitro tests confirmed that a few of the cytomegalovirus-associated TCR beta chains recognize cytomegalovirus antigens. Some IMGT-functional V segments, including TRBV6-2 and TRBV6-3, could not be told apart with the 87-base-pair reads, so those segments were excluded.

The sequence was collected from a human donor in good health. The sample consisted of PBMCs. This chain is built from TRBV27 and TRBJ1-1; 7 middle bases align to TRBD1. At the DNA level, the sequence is TGTGCCAGCAGACCGGGACAGAGGATGACTGAAGCTTTCTTT. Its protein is CASRPGQRMTEAFF.